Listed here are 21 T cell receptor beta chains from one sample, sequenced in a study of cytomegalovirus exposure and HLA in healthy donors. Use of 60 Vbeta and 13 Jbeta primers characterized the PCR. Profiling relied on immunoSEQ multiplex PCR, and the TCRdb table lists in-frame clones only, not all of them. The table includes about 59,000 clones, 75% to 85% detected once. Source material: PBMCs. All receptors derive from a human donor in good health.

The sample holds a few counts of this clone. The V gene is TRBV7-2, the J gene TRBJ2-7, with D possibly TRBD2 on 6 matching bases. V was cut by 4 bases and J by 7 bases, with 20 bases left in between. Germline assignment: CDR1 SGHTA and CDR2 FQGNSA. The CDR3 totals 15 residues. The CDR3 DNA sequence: TGTGCCAGCAGCTGGCTCGGGAGCGAGCTAGGGGAGCAGTACTTC. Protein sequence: CASSWLGSELGEQYF. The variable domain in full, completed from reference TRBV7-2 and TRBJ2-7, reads GAGVSQSPSNKVTEKGKDVELRCDPISGHTALYWYRQSLGQGLEFLIYFQGNSAPDKSGLPSDRFSAERTGGSVSTLTIQRTQQEDSAVYLCASSWLGSELGEQYFGPGTRLTVT.

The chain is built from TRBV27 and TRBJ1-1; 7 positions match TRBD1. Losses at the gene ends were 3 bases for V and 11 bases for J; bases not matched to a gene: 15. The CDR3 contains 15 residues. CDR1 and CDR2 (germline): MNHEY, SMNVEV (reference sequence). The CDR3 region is CASSLVTGAKSSAFF. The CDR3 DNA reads TGTGCCAGCAGTTTGGTTACAGGGGCCAAATCCAGCGCTTTCTTT.

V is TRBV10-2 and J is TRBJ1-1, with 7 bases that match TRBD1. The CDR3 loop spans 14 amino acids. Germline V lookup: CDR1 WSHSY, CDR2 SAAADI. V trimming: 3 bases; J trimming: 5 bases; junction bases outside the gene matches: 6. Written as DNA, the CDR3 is TGCGCCAGCAGTGAATTTACAGGGGTAACTGAAGCTTTCTTT. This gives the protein CASSEFTGVTEAFF.

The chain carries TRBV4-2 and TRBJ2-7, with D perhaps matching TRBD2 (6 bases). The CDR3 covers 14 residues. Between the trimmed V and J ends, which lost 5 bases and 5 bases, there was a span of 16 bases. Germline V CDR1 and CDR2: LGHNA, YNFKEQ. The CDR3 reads CASSSRRWGDEQYF. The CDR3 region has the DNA TGTGCCAGCAGCTCCCGTAGGTGGGGGGACGAGCAGTACTTC.

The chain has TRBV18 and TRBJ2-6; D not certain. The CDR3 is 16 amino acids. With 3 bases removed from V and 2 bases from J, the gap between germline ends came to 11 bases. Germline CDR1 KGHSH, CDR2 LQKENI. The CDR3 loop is CASSPQNVAGANVLTF. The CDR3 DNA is TGTGCCAGCTCACCCCAAAATGTAGCTGGGGCCAACGTCCTGACTTTC.

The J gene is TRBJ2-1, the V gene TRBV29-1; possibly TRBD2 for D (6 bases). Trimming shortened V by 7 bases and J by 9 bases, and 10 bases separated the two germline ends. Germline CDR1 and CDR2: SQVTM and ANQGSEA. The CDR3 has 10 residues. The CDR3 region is CSGEEGEQFF. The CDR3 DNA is TGCAGCGGGGAGGAGGGTGAGCAGTTCTTC.

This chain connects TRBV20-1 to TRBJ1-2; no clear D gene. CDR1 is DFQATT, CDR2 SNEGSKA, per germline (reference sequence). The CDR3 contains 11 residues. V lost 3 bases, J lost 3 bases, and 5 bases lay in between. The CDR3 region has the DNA TGCAGTGCTAGGAGGGACTATGGCTACACCTTC. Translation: CSARRDYGYTF.

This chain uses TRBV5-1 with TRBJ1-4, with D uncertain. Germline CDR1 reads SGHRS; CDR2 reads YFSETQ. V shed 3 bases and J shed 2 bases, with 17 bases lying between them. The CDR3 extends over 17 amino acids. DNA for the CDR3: TGCGCCAGCAGCTCGACCCCATCGACTTCCACTAATGAAAAACTGTTTTTT. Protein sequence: CASSSTPSTSTNEKLFF.

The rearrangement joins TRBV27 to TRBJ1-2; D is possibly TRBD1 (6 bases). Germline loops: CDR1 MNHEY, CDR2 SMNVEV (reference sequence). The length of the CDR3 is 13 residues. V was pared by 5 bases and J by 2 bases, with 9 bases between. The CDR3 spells CASSNGQNYGYTF. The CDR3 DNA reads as TGTGCCAGCAGTAATGGACAGAACTATGGCTACACCTTC.

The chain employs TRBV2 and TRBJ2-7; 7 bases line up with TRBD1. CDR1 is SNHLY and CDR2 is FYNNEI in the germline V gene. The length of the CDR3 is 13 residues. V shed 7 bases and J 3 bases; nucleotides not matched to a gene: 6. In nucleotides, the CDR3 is TGTGCCAGCACCGAACAGGGGTACTACGAGCAGTACTTC. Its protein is CASTEQGYYEQYF.

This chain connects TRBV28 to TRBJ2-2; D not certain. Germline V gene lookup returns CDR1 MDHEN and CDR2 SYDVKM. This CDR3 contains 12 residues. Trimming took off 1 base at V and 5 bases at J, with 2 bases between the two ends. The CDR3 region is CASSLSTGELFF. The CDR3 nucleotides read TGTGCCAGCAGTTTATCGACCGGGGAGCTGTTTTTT.

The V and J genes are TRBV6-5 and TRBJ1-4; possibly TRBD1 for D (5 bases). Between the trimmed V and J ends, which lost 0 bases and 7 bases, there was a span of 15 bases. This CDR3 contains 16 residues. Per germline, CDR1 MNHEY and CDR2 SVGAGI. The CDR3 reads CASSYSPRGGGEKLFF. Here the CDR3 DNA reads TGTGCCAGCAGTTACTCTCCGAGGGGAGGAGGTGAAAAACTGTTTTTT.

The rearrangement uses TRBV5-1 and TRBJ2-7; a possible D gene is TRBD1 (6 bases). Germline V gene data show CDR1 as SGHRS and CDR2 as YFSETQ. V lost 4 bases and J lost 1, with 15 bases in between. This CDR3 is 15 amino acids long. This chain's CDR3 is CASSVKQDRSYEQYF. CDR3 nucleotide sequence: TGCGCCAGCAGCGTTAAACAGGACAGATCCTACGAGCAGTACTTC.

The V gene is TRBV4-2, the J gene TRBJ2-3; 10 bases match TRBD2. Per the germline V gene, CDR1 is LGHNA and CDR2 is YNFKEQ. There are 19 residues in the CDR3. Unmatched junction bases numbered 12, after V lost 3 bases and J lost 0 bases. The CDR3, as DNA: TGTGCCAGCAGCCACCTCGGACTAGCGGCCTACCCTAGCACAGATACGCAGTATTTT. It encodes CASSHLGLAAYPSTDTQYF.

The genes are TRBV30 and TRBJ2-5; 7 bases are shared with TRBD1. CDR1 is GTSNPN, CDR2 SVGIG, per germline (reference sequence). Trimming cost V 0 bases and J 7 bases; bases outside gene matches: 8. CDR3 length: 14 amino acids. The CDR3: CAWSVGGSTATQYF. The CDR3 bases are TGTGCCTGGAGTGTAGGGGGCTCTACGGCGACCCAGTACTTC.

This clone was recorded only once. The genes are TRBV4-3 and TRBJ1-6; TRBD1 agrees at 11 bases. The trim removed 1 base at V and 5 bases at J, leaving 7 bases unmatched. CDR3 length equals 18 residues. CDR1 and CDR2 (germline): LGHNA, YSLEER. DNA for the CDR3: TGCGCCAGCAGCCAAGGGACAGGACAGGGGGCAGATAATTCACCCCTCCACTTT. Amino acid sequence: CASSQGTGQGADNSPLHF.

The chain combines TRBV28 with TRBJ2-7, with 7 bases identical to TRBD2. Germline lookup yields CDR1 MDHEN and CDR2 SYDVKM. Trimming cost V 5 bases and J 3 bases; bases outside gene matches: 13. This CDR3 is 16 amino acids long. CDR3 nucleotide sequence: TGTGCCAGCAGTCTTAATTCCGGGACTACTCTCTACGAGCAGTACTTC. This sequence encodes CASSLNSGTTLYEQYF.

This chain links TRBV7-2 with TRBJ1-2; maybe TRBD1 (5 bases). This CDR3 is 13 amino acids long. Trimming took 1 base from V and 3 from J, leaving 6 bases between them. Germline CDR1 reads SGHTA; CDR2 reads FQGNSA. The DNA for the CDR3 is TGTGCCAGCAGCTTAGGCAGGGACTATGGCTACACCTTC. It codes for CASSLGRDYGYTF. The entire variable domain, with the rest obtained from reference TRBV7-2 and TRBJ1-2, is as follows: GAGVSQSPSNKVTEKGKDVELRCDPISGHTALYWYRQSLGQGLEFLIYFQGNSAPDKSGLPSDRFSAERTGGSVSTLTIQRTQQEDSAVYLCASSLGRDYGYTFGSGTRLTVV.

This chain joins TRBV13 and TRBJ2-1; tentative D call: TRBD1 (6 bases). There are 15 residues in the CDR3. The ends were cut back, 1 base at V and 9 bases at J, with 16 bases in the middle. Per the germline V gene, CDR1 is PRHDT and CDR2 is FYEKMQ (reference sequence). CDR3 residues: CASSLVKQGHSEQFF. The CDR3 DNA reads TGTGCCAGCAGCTTAGTGAAACAGGGTCACAGTGAGCAGTTCTTC.

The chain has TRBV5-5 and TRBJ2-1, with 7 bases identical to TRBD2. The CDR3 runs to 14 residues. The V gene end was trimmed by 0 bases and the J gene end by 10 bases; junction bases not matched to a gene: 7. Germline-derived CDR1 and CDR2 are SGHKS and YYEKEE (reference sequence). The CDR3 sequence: CASSLDHGGSEQFF. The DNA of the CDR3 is TGTGCCAGCAGCTTGGACCACGGGGGGTCGGAGCAGTTCTTC.

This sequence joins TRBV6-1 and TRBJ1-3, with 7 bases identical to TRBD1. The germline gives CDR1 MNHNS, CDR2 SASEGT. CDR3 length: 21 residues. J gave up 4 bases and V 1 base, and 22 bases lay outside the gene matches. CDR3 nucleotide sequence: TGTGCCAGCAGTGAAGGCTTCCCGGGACAGCCCCAATACCAGGTAGGAAACACCATATATTTT. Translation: CASSEGFPGQPQYQVGNTIYF.